The 27 T cell receptor beta chains below were found in one sample sequenced in a study of blood T cell repertoires in COVID-19. This table comes from immunoSEQ multiplex PCR, and its TCRdb copy is limited to in-frame clones, with some not included. The sample lists approximately 260,000 clones; 75% to 85% were seen once. Sequences were obtained from peripheral blood. The source of these receptors is a woman aged 55 to 70 with active or convalescent COVID-19.

In DNA, the CDR3 is TGTGCCAGCAGCTTAGTCTTCAACACTGAAGCTTTCTTT. Translation gives CASSLVFNTEAFF. The chain recombines TRBV7-8 with TRBJ1-1; D not certain. From germline, CDR1 is SGHVS and CDR2 FQNEAQ. The CDR3 is 13 amino acids. Trimming cost V 1 base and J 2 bases, with 5 bases left between them.

To note about this clone: The junction shows a germline mismatch at one end, possibly a read error. Different DNA sequences within this sample yield the same CDR3. The chain employs TRBV5-1 and TRBJ1-1, with 10 bases identical to TRBD1. Germline-derived CDR1 and CDR2 are SGHRS and YFSETQ. This CDR3 spans 14 amino acids. CDR3 coding DNA: TGCGCCAGCAGCTGGACAGGGGGGTCAACTGAAGCCTTCTTT. It yields the protein CASSWTGGSTEAFF.

The chain combines TRBV6-5 with TRBJ1-1, with 7 bases aligning to TRBD1. The V segment lost 7 bases and the J segment 8 bases; nucleotides outside the gene matches: 10. CDR1 is MNHEY and CDR2 is SVGAGI in the germline V gene. CDR3 length equals 13 residues. Here the CDR3 reads CASTERRGPEAFF. As DNA, the CDR3 is TGTGCCAGCACCGAACGGAGGGGGCCCGAAGCTTTCTTT.

Ten or more counts support this clone. The chain employs TRBV27 and TRBJ1-1; no firm D call. Germline V gene sequence: CDR1 MNHEY, CDR2 SMNVEV (reference sequence). Trimming cost V 3 bases and J 0 bases, with 14 bases left between them. This CDR3 has 16 residues. The CDR3 DNA is TGTGCCAGCAGTTTTATCGGAGGAGGGATGAACACTGAAGCTTTCTTT. This sequence encodes CASSFIGGGMNTEAFF.

This chain connects TRBV4-3 to TRBJ2-3; D uncertain. Germline CDR1 is LGHNA and CDR2 is YSLEER. The CDR3 length is 14 residues. The V end lost 1 base, the J end lost 4 bases, and 9 bases lay between the germline ends. CDR3 sequence: CASSQGSVADTQYF. Here the CDR3 DNA reads TGCGCCAGCAGCCAAGGAAGCGTGGCAGATACGCAGTATTTT.

This chain joins TRBV7-2 and TRBJ1-2; TRBD1 aligns across 11 bases. The V gene end was trimmed by 3 bases and the J gene end by 6 bases; junction bases not matched to a gene: 6. The germline V gene has CDR1 SGHTA and CDR2 FQGNSA. The CDR3 is made up of 15 amino acids. In DNA, the CDR3 is TGTGCCAGCAGCTTCAGCAGGACAGGGGGCGATGGCTACACCTTC. It specifies CASSFSRTGGDGYTF. The whole variable domain, remainder taken from reference TRBV7-2 and TRBJ1-2, is GAGVSQSPSNKVTEKGKDVELRCDPISGHTALYWYRQSLGQGLEFLIYFQGNSAPDKSGLPSDRFSAERTGGSVSTLTIQRTQQEDSAVYLCASSFSRTGGDGYTFGSGTRLTVV.

The rearrangement links TRBV2 to TRBJ2-2; 12 bases are shared with TRBD1. The length of the CDR3 is 17 residues. V lost 2 bases, J lost 3 bases, and 4 bases stayed unmatched. Germline V CDR1 and CDR2: SNHLY, FYNNEI. The CDR3, as DNA: TGTGCCAGCAGTGAAATGGGACAGGGGGCGGACACCGGGGAGCTGTTTTTT. Protein: CASSEMGQGADTGELFF.

The chain uses TRBV5-4 and TRBJ2-1, with 11 bases lining up with TRBD1. The V gene end was trimmed by 4 bases and the J gene end by 0 bases; junction bases not matched to a gene: 3. The length of the CDR3 is 16 residues. Germline lookup yields CDR1 SGHNT and CDR2 YYREEE (reference sequence). The CDR3 sequence: CASSRGQGVSYNEQFF. The CDR3 nucleotides read TGTGCCAGCAGCAGGGGACAGGGGGTCTCCTACAATGAGCAGTTCTTC. Using reference TRBV5-4 and TRBJ2-1 for the parts outside the CDR3, the full variable domain is ETGVTQSPTHLIKTRGQQVTLRCSSQSGHNTVSWYQQALGQGPQFIFQYYREEENGRGNFPPRFSGLQFPNYSSELNVNALELDDSALYLCASSRGQGVSYNEQFFGPGTRLTVL.

The V and J genes are TRBV30 and TRBJ1-1, with D perhaps matching TRBD1 (6 bases). The germline CDR1 and CDR2 sequences are GTSNPN and SVGIG (reference sequence). CDR3 length: 12 amino acids. V was trimmed by 3 bases and J by 1 base, leaving 6 bases between them. CDR3 bases: TGTGCCTGGAGAGGGGGGAACACTGAAGCTTTCTTT. Translating it yields CAWRGGNTEAFF. The entire variable domain, with the rest obtained from reference TRBV30 and TRBJ1-1, is as follows: SQTIHQWPATLVQPVGSPLSLECTVEGTSNPNLYWYRQAAGRGLQLLFYSVGIGQISSEVPQNLSASRPQDRQFILSSKKLLLSDSGFYLCAWRGGNTEAFFGQGTRLTVV.

V and J are TRBV11-2 and TRBJ2-7; 10 bases match TRBD1. The V and J ends lost 5 bases and 5 bases, in that order; junction bases with no gene match: 9. Germline loops: CDR1 SGHAT, CDR2 FQNNGV. This CDR3 spans 15 amino acids. The CDR3 reads CASSPDRGVSHEQYF. For the CDR3, the DNA is TGTGCCAGCAGCCCGGACAGGGGGGTTTCCCACGAGCAGTACTTC.

The rearrangement uses TRBV6-6 and TRBJ1-4; 9 bases map to TRBD1. CDR3 length equals 15 residues. CDR1 is MNHNY and CDR2 is SVGAGI in the germline V gene (reference sequence). The V gene end was trimmed by 7 bases and the J gene end by 5 bases; junction bases not matched to a gene: 8. DNA of the CDR3: TGTGCCAGCATTATTACTGACAGGGGGAATGAAAAACTGTTTTTT. This gives the protein CASIITDRGNEKLFF.

The chain employs TRBV6-5 and TRBJ1-3, with TRBD1 matching 7 bases. Germline CDR1 is MNHEY and CDR2 is SVGAGI. The junction had 9 bases not matched to a gene; V was cut back by 6 bases and J by 4 bases. This CDR3 spans 15 amino acids. The CDR3, as DNA: TGTGCCAGCAGCCAGGGGGGTCAGGGCGGAAACACCATATATTTT. Its protein product is CASSQGGQGGNTIYF.

V gene TRBV7-9 combines with J gene TRBJ1-4; 7 bases are a match to TRBD1. CDR1 and CDR2 from the germline V gene are SEHNR and FQNEAQ (reference sequence). Germline trimming cut 8 bases from V and 5 bases from J; bases unmatched to any gene: 8. The CDR3 has 14 residues. CDR3 nucleotides: TGTGCCAGCGGGACGACAGGGAGGAATGAAAAACTGTTTTTT. Protein: CASGTTGRNEKLFF. Variable domain in full (rest from reference TRBV7-9 and TRBJ1-4): DTGVSQNPRHKITKRGQNVTFRCDPISEHNRLYWYRQTLGQGPEFLTYFQNEAQLEKSRLLSDRFSAERPKGSFSTLEIQRTEQGDSAMYLCASGTTGRNEKLFFGSGTQLSVL.

V is TRBV6-6 and J is TRBJ2-7; 10 bases are a match to TRBD2. This CDR3 contains 15 residues. Trimming removed 3 bases from V and 5 bases from J; junction bases left unmatched: 7. Germline V CDR1 and CDR2: MNHNY, SVGAGI (reference sequence). The CDR3 region is CASSYALAGSHEQYF. CDR3 nucleotides: TGTGCCAGCAGTTATGCACTAGCGGGGTCCCACGAGCAGTACTTC.

The chain links TRBV4-1 to TRBJ2-5, with TRBD1 matching over 7 bases. Losses at the gene ends were 10 bases for V and 1 base for J; bases not matched to a gene: 9. This CDR3 is built from 14 residues. Per the germline V gene, CDR1 is MGHRA and CDR2 is YSYEKL. The CDR3 loop reads CATSPTGSQETQYF. CDR3 bases: TGCGCCACCTCCCCGACAGGGAGCCAAGAGACCCAGTACTTC.

V gene TRBV30 combines with J gene TRBJ1-5; D not certain. The germline V and J ends were trimmed by 0 bases and 7 bases, with 10 bases remaining between them. Germline CDR1 and CDR2: GTSNPN and SVGIG (reference sequence). This CDR3 contains 13 residues. The CDR3 loop is CAWSVRGRQPQHF. The DNA of the CDR3 is TGTGCCTGGAGTGTACGCGGTAGGCAGCCCCAGCATTTT.

This clone was observed many times. The chain links TRBV7-9 to TRBJ2-7; TRBD1 agrees at 7 bases. After removal of 5 bases from V and 6 bases from J, the junction contained 10 bases not matched to a gene. The CDR3 consists of 14 residues. The germline V gene encodes CDR1 SEHNR and CDR2 FQNEAQ (reference sequence). In DNA form, the CDR3 reads TGTGCCAGCAGCCGGGCAGAGGGGGCAGGCGAGCAGTACTTC. This encodes CASSRAEGAGEQYF.

The rearrangement joins TRBV30 to TRBJ2-7; D is undetermined. CDR1 GTSNPN and CDR2 SVGIG come from the germline V gene (reference sequence). This CDR3 is 12 amino acids long. V lost 0 bases, J lost 3 bases, and 6 bases lay in between. The CDR3 nucleotides read TGTGCCTGGAGTGTATTGAGCTACGAGCAGTACTTC. Translation gives CAWSVLSYEQYF. The full variable domain, its missing parts supplied by reference TRBV30 and TRBJ2-7, is SQTIHQWPATLVQPVGSPLSLECTVEGTSNPNLYWYRQAAGRGLQLLFYSVGIGQISSEVPQNLSASRPQDRQFILSSKKLLLSDSGFYLCAWSVLSYEQYFGPGTRLTVT.

This clone was seen at least ten times. The chain uses TRBV5-1 and TRBJ1-2, with D unclear. The V end was cut by 2 bases, the J end by 4 bases, with 15 bases between. The CDR3 loop spans 15 amino acids. CDR1 is SGHRS and CDR2 is YFSETQ in the germline V gene. The CDR3 DNA reads TGCGCCAGCAGCTTTTCTTCCTTCTCTCCCTATGGCTACACCTTC. Translated: CASSFSSFSPYGYTF. Full variable domain (rest looked up from reference TRBV5-1 and TRBJ1-2): KAGVTQTPRYLIKTRGQQVTLSCSPISGHRSVSWYQQTPGQGLQFLFEYFSETQRNKGNFPGRFSGRQFSNSRSEMNVSTLELGDSALYLCASSFSSFSPYGYTFGSGTRLTVV.

This clone has more than one count but fewer than ten. The chain recombines TRBV27 with TRBJ1-2; D possibly corresponds to TRBD1 (5 bases). Germline CDR1 MNHEY, CDR2 SMNVEV (reference sequence). The CDR3 contains 17 residues. Trimming pared 1 base from V and 0 bases from J, leaving 15 bases between. The CDR3 DNA reads TGTGCCAGCAGTTTATGGGCAGGGTCTGAGACTAACTATGGCTACACCTTC. It encodes CASSLWAGSETNYGYTF.

The rearrangement joins TRBV7-8 to TRBJ2-7, with TRBD1 as a possible D gene (6 bases). This CDR3 is 14 amino acids long. Looked up from germline, CDR1 is SGHVS and CDR2 is FQNEAQ. Trimming removed 3 bases at V and 3 bases at J, with 12 bases between. The CDR3 region has the DNA TGTGCCAGCAGCTTGGGAGTCAGGGGCTACGAGCAGTACTTC. Translating it yields CASSLGVRGYEQYF.

This chain joins TRBV11-1 and TRBJ1-4; TRBD1 agrees at 9 bases. Germline V gene sequence: CDR1 SGHAT, CDR2 FQDESV (reference sequence). There are 14 residues in the CDR3. With V trimmed by 3 bases and J by 6 bases, 2 bases remained unmatched. This CDR3 is CASSFGDRDEKLFF. The CDR3 coding sequence is TGTGCCAGCAGCTTCGGGGACAGGGATGAAAAACTGTTTTTT.

V and J are TRBV4-1 and TRBJ2-7; 7 bases agree with TRBD2. The CDR3 covers 15 residues. V lost 0 bases and J lost 5; bases outside the gene matches: 7. CDR1 is MGHRA, CDR2 YSYEKL, per germline. CDR3 DNA sequence: TGCGCCAGCAGCCAAGAGACGGGGGGAAGGAACGAGCAGTACTTC. It translates to CASSQETGGRNEQYF.

This chain joins TRBV30 and TRBJ1-2; 7 bases are shared with TRBD1. The CDR3 runs to 13 residues. J gave up 0 bases and V 4 bases, and 2 bases lay outside the gene matches. Germline values: CDR1 GTSNPN, CDR2 SVGIG (reference sequence). The CDR3: CAWMTGSNYGYTF. DNA for the CDR3: TGTGCCTGGATGACAGGGTCTAACTATGGCTACACCTTC.

This rearrangement joins TRBV7-9 to TRBJ1-2; no reliable D call. This CDR3 contains 17 residues. CDR1 is SEHNR, CDR2 FQNEAQ, per germline (reference sequence). Trimming removed 2 bases at V and 3 bases at J, with 19 bases between. The CDR3 region is CASSLSSATRRDYGYTF. Written as DNA, the CDR3 is TGTGCCAGCAGCTTAAGCAGTGCCACCCGACGGGACTATGGCTACACCTTC.

The chain combines TRBV10-3 with TRBJ1-1; D possibly corresponds to TRBD1 (5 bases). This CDR3 is 16 amino acids long. CDR1 ENHRY and CDR2 SYGVKD come from the germline V gene. The V end was cut by 0 bases, the J end by 4 bases, with 15 bases between. CDR3 sequence: CAISESGGVYSTEAFF. In DNA, the CDR3 is TGTGCCATCAGTGAGTCGGGGGGGGTTTATAGCACTGAAGCTTTCTTT.

V usage is TRBV27 and J usage is TRBJ2-5; 8 nucleotides align to TRBD2. CDR3 length equals 16 residues. CDR1 and CDR2 (germline): MNHEY, SMNVEV (reference sequence). J was trimmed by 1 base and V by 2 bases; bases with no gene match: 6. The CDR3 loop reads CASSLNGRGAQETQYF. CDR3 nucleotides: TGTGCCAGCAGTTTAAATGGGCGGGGGGCCCAAGAGACCCAGTACTTC.